Shown below are 26 T cell receptor beta chains from a single sample sequenced in a study of blood T cell repertoires in COVID-19. Only in-frame clones appear in the TCRdb table, and some are missing; sequencing was by immunoSEQ multiplex PCR. The table lists 71,000 or so clones, around 83% of them singletons. The sample was peripheral blood. All receptors come from a man aged 70-80 years with acute or convalescent COVID-19.

This clone was picked up one time. The J gene is TRBJ1-2, the V gene TRBV29-1; 8 nucleotides agree with TRBD1. Looked up from germline, CDR1 is SQVTM and CDR2 is ANQGSEA. CDR3 length: 13 residues. V lost 3 bases, J lost 8 bases, and 8 bases stayed unmatched. CDR3 sequence reads: CSVEGGQVLGYTF. CDR3 DNA: TGCAGCGTTGAGGGGGGACAGGTCCTAGGCTACACCTTC.

The V gene is TRBV9, the J gene TRBJ1-3, with TRBD1 identical over 7 bases. CDR3 length: 14 residues. With V trimmed by 0 bases and J by 7 bases, 4 bases remained unmatched. Germline values: CDR1 SGDLS, CDR2 YYNGEE. DNA for the CDR3: TGTGCCAGCAGCGTAGAACAGGGGAGCAACACCATATATTTT. This sequence encodes CASSVEQGSNTIYF.

This chain links TRBV11-2 with TRBJ2-7, with D possibly matching TRBD1 (6 bases). CDR3 length: 15 residues. CDR1 and CDR2 from the germline V gene are SGHAT and FQNNGV. V was trimmed by 5 bases and J by 2 bases, leaving 16 bases between them. CDR3 in amino acids: CASSPYGQLTYEQYF. CDR3 DNA sequence: TGTGCCAGCAGCCCCTACGGACAGTTAACCTACGAGCAGTACTTC. Drawing the rest from reference TRBV11-2 and TRBJ2-7, the complete variable domain is EAGVAQSPRYKIIEKRQSVAFWCNPISGHATLYWYQQILGQGPKLLIQFQNNGVVDDSQLPKDRFSAERLKGVDSTLKIQPAKLEDSAVYLCASSPYGQLTYEQYFGPGTRLTVT.

The genes are TRBV29-1 and TRBJ2-7; D is perhaps TRBD2 (6 bases). V dropped 2 bases and J dropped 3 bases, with 14 bases sitting between them. CDR3 length equals 14 residues. Looked up from germline, CDR1 is SQVTM and CDR2 is ANQGSEA. The DNA of the CDR3 is TGCAGCGTTGAAATACCGGGAGCAAGCTACGAGCAGTACTTC. Amino acids: CSVEIPGASYEQYF.

In this sample, this clone turned up once. The chain employs TRBV6-4 and TRBJ2-3, with 10 nucleotides matching TRBD1. CDR3 length: 14 amino acids. J was trimmed by 3 bases and V by 4 bases; bases with no gene match: 1. Germline loops: CDR1 MRHNA, CDR2 SNTAGT. The DNA of the CDR3 is TGTGCCAGCAGTGGGGACAGGGGAACAGATACGCAGTATTTT. Its protein is CASSGDRGTDTQYF.

This rearrangement joins TRBV6-5 to TRBJ1-2; maybe TRBD1 (6 bases). The CDR3 sequence is 14 residues long. Trimming pared 6 bases from V and 3 bases from J, leaving 14 bases between. Per germline, CDR1 MNHEY and CDR2 SVGAGI. CDR3 residues: CASRRGAGDYGYTF. CDR3 in DNA: TGTGCCAGCAGACGGGGGGCAGGGGACTATGGCTACACCTTC.

Concerning this clone itself: Distinct nucleotide sequences in the sample also encode this CDR3. The chain uses TRBV9 and TRBJ1-6; D unclear. V was pared by 3 bases and J by 10 bases, with 8 bases between. CDR3 length equals 12 residues. Germline loops: CDR1 SGDLS, CDR2 YYNGEE. The CDR3 loop reads CASSAGNSPLHF. The CDR3 DNA follows: TGTGCCAGCAGCGCCGGGAACTCACCCCTCCACTTT.

The chain links TRBV11-2 to TRBJ1-1; D gene unclear. Trimming took 0 bases from V and 6 from J, leaving 8 bases between them. This CDR3 contains 13 residues. From germline, CDR1 is SGHAT and CDR2 FQNNGV. The CDR3 DNA follows: TGTGCCAGCAGCTTAGAGCGGGTAGCTGAAGCTTTCTTT. Translating gives CASSLERVAEAFF.

Only one count was recorded for this clone. The CDR3 protein is CASSQEPSGGLGNEQFF. CDR3 DNA sequence: TGCGCCAGCAGCCAAGAACCCAGCGGAGGCCTGGGGAATGAGCAGTTCTTC. The J gene is TRBJ2-1, the V gene TRBV4-3; D is possibly TRBD2 (5 bases). The CDR3 loop spans 17 amino acids. With 0 bases removed from V and 7 bases from J, the gap between germline ends came to 19 bases. The germline V gene encodes CDR1 LGHNA and CDR2 YSLEER.

The chain is built from TRBV5-4 and TRBJ1-2, with D tentatively TRBD1 (5 bases). Trimming removed 0 bases from V and 7 bases from J, with 13 bases in between. This CDR3 is 14 amino acids long. Per the germline V gene, CDR1 is SGHNT and CDR2 is YYREEE (reference sequence). CDR3 coding DNA: TGTGCCAGCAGCTTGGAACGGGGGAGGGGTGGCTACACCTTC. It yields the protein CASSLERGRGGYTF. The full variable domain, its missing parts supplied by reference TRBV5-4 and TRBJ1-2, is ETGVTQSPTHLIKTRGQQVTLRCSSQSGHNTVSWYQQALGQGPQFIFQYYREEENGRGNFPPRFSGLQFPNYSSELNVNALELDDSALYLCASSLERGRGGYTFGSGTRLTVV.

The CDR3 DNA reads as TGCAGCGTTGAAAACACAGGGTTTTACACTGAAGCTTTCTTT. Its translation is CSVENTGFYTEAFF. The rearrangement links TRBV29-1 to TRBJ1-1; possibly TRBD1 for D (6 bases). CDR3 length: 14 amino acids. Trimming left V 2 bases short and J 3 bases short, with 13 bases between. Germline V CDR1 and CDR2: SQVTM, ANQGSEA.

The chain carries TRBV19 and TRBJ2-7, with TRBD2 matching over 13 bases. CDR1 and CDR2 (germline): LNHDA, SQIVND (reference sequence). This CDR3 has 17 amino acids. The junction had 5 bases not matched to a gene; V was cut back by 3 bases and J by 0 bases. The CDR3: CASSMGTSGTYSYEQYF. The CDR3 region has the DNA TGTGCCAGTAGTATGGGGACTAGCGGGACCTACTCCTACGAGCAGTACTTC.

This rearrangement joins TRBV10-3 to TRBJ1-5; 8 bases are a match to TRBD1. The CDR3 totals 13 residues. V gave up 6 bases and J gave up 5 bases; unmatched junction bases: 3. Germline CDR1 and CDR2: ENHRY and SYGVKD. The CDR3 spells CAIRSDRDQPQHF. Here the CDR3 DNA reads TGTGCCATCAGATCGGACAGGGATCAGCCCCAGCATTTT.

The V and J genes are TRBV28 and TRBJ2-6, with a tentative D call TRBD1 (6 bases). Trimming stripped 4 bases from V and 4 bases from J, with 14 bases between. The V gene's germline CDR1 is MDHEN and CDR2 SYDVKM. The CDR3 has 16 residues. The CDR3: CASSSQGPSGANVLTF. The CDR3, as DNA: TGTGCCAGCAGTTCCCAGGGGCCGAGCGGGGCCAACGTCCTGACTTTC. Full variable domain (rest looked up from reference TRBV28 and TRBJ2-6): DVKVTQSSRYLVKRTGEKVFLECVQDMDHENMFWYRQDPGLGLRLIYFSYDVKMKEKGDIPEGYSVSREKKERFSLILESASTNQTSMYLCASSSQGPSGANVLTFGAGSRLTVL.

V is TRBV30 and J is TRBJ1-4, with a tentative D call TRBD1 (6 bases). V was cut by 0 bases and J by 14 bases, with 19 bases left in between. Germline V CDR1 and CDR2: GTSNPN, SVGIG (reference sequence). The CDR3 totals 14 residues. CDR3 coding DNA: TGTGCCTGGAGTGTACCTGGGGGCGCGGGCCGTCTGTTTTTT. This encodes CAWSVPGGAGRLFF.

The chain joins TRBV19 to TRBJ1-2; maybe TRBD1 (5 bases). CDR3 length equals 14 residues. V was shortened by 3 bases and J by 2 bases, with 10 bases between the two germline ends. The germline V gene has CDR1 LNHDA and CDR2 SQIVND (reference sequence). Here the CDR3 reads CASSMGQVNYGYTF. Written as DNA, the CDR3 is TGTGCCAGTAGTATGGGGCAGGTGAACTATGGCTACACCTTC.

This rearrangement joins TRBV19 to TRBJ2-7; TRBD2 matches at 8 bases. CDR1 is LNHDA, CDR2 SQIVND, per germline (reference sequence). CDR3 length: 16 residues. The J segment lost 4 bases and the V segment lost 5 bases, leaving 13 bases of the junction unmatched. The CDR3 DNA is TGTGCCAGTAGTCTGCGGACTAGCCGTGGGGATTACGAGCAGTACTTC. Amino acid sequence: CASSLRTSRGDYEQYF.

Regarding this clone: At one boundary the junction diverges from the germline segment, which might be a read error. The V and J genes are TRBV28 and TRBJ2-7; TRBD1 aligns across 10 bases. CDR1 is MDHEN and CDR2 is SYDVKM in the germline V gene. This CDR3 contains 15 residues. CDR3 sequence reads: CASSPGGTGAYAQYF. DNA for the CDR3: TGTGCCAGCAGTCCGGGGGGGACAGGGGCCTACGCGCAGTACTTC.

The genes are TRBV10-3 and TRBJ2-5; D call uncertain. Germline-derived CDR1 and CDR2 are ENHRY and SYGVKD. This CDR3 contains 15 residues. V was shortened by 2 bases and J by 2 bases, with 12 bases between the two germline ends. The CDR3, as DNA: TGTGCCATCAGTGAGCCGCAGGAAATTCAAGAGACCCAGTACTTC. It is translated as CAISEPQEIQETQYF.

This rearrangement joins TRBV2 to TRBJ2-1; possible D gene TRBD2, 5 bases. The CDR3 is made up of 13 amino acids. The germline gives CDR1 SNHLY, CDR2 FYNNEI. The ends were cut back, 0 bases at V and 8 bases at J, with 8 bases in the middle. CDR3 coding DNA: TGTGCCAGCAGTGAAGCGAGGGCTGATGAGCAGTTCTTC. Translated: CASSEARADEQFF.

The gene calls are TRBV30 and TRBJ2-1; D gene ambiguous. Germline V gene lookup returns CDR1 GTSNPN and CDR2 SVGIG (reference sequence). The CDR3 has 12 residues. Here the CDR3 reads CAQASSYNEQFF. As DNA, the CDR3 is TGTGCGCAGGCCAGCTCCTACAATGAGCAGTTCTTC.

This chain connects TRBV15 to TRBJ1-1; D may be TRBD1 (6 bases). Germline V gives CDR1 LNHNV, CDR2 YYDKDF (reference sequence). This CDR3 comprises 15 residues. Deletions cut 1 base from V and 1 base from J, with 10 bases between. The chain's CDR3 is CATSRATRGNTEAFF. The CDR3 nucleotides read TGTGCCACCAGCAGAGCCACCAGGGGGAACACTGAAGCTTTCTTT.

The rearrangement links TRBV20-1 to TRBJ1-1, with TRBD1 matching over 7 bases. Germline V gene sequence: CDR1 DFQATT, CDR2 SNEGSKA (reference sequence). This CDR3 spans 17 amino acids. Trimming cost V 3 bases and J 1 base; bases outside gene matches: 14. CDR3 in amino acids: CSASDPLRQGRNTEAFF. The CDR3 DNA reads TGCAGTGCTAGTGATCCCCTGCGACAGGGTCGGAACACTGAAGCTTTCTTT.

The chain has TRBV19 and TRBJ2-7; 7 bases map to TRBD1. Germline loops: CDR1 LNHDA, CDR2 SQIVND (reference sequence). CDR3 size: 14 residues. The J segment lost 2 bases and the V segment lost 4 bases, leaving 5 bases of the junction unmatched. The CDR3, as DNA: TGTGCCAGTAGTAGCACCGGGACAGCCTACGAGCAGTACTTC. It specifies CASSSTGTAYEQYF. Looking up the rest from reference TRBV19 and TRBJ2-7 gives the full variable domain: DGGITQSPKYLFRKEGQNVTLSCEQNLNHDAMYWYRQDPGQGLRLIYYSQIVNDFQKGDIAEGYSVSREKKESFPLTVTSAQKNPTAFYLCASSSTGTAYEQYFGPGTRLTVT.

The chain has TRBV5-5 and TRBJ1-1; 8 bases agree with TRBD1. Germline V gives CDR1 SGHKS, CDR2 YYEKEE (reference sequence). The J segment lost 5 bases and the V segment lost 2 bases, leaving 2 bases of the junction unmatched. This CDR3 has 13 amino acids. CDR3 sequence (DNA): TGTGCCAGCAGCTTCCAGGGGGCGACTGAAGCTTTCTTT. It yields the protein CASSFQGATEAFF. The full variable domain, in which reference TRBV5-5 and TRBJ1-1 provide the parts outside the CDR3, is DAGVTQSPTHLIKTRGQQVTLRCSPISGHKSVSWYQQVLGQGPQFIFQYYEKEERGRGNFPDRFSARQFPNYSSELNVNALLLGDSALYLCASSFQGATEAFFGQGTRLTVV.

The CDR3 loop reads CASSKRAGGDETQYF. For the CDR3, the DNA is TGTGCCAGCAGCAAACGAGCGGGAGGGGACGAGACCCAGTACTTC. This chain joins TRBV3-1 (or the pseudogene TRBV3-2) and TRBJ2-5; 10 bases match TRBD2. Germline trimming cut 5 bases from V and 5 bases from J; bases unmatched to any gene: 8. Germline V gene data show CDR1 as LGHDT and CDR2 as YNNKEL (reference sequence). CDR3 length: 15 amino acids.